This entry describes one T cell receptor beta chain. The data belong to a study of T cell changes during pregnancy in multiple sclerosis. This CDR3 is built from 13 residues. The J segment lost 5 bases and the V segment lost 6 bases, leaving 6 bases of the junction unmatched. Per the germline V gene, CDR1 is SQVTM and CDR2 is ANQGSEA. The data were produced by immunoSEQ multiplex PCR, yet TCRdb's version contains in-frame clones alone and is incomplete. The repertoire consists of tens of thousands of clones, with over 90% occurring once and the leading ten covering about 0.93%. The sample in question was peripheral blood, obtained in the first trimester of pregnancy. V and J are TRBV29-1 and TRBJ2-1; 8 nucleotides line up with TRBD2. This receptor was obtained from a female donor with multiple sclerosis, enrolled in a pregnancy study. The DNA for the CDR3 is TGCAGCGTCCGGGGGGGACGAAACAATGAGCAGTTCTTC. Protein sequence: CSVRGGRNNEQFF.